The rows below give T cell receptor beta chains drawn from one sample of a study of blood T cells in healthy people across ages. TCRdb re-analysed the 5' RACE reads in MiXCR, keeping a single row per CDR3 protein. The sample shows 750,000 to 950,000 distinct CDR3 sequences, roughly 50% of them seen only once. The material sequenced was blood. These receptors came from a man older than 75 in good health. The CDR3 runs from the conserved cysteine through the conserved F or W. The order of the fields is D gene, V gene, clone size, J gene, CDR3 protein, CDR3 DNA. A D gene is named only where the DNA matches it firmly. Clone size is shown for a subset of rows, as once, few, many or a class of expanded clone.

d_call: -
v_call: TRBV7-2
clone_size: -
j_call: TRBJ1-1
cdr3_aa: CASSRRAGLWTEAFF
cdr3_nt: TGTGCCAGCAGTAGGAGGGCAGGGTTATGGACTGAAGCTTTCTTT

d_call: -
v_call: TRBV5-1
clone_size: few
j_call: TRBJ2-5
cdr3_aa: CASSRNQETQYF
cdr3_nt: TGCGCCAGCAGTCGAAATCAAGAGACCCAGTACTTC

d_call: TRBD2
v_call: TRBV19
clone_size: once
j_call: TRBJ2-7
cdr3_aa: CASSPGGRPFEQYF
cdr3_nt: TGTGCCAGTAGTCCTGGCGGGAGACCCTTCGAGCAGTACTTC

d_call: -
v_call: TRBV4-1
clone_size: few
j_call: TRBJ1-2
cdr3_aa: CASSQAGGADYGYTF
cdr3_nt: TGCGCCAGCAGCCAAGCGGGTGGGGCTGACTATGGCTACACCTTC

d_call: -
v_call: TRBV12-3/TRBV12-4
clone_size: -
j_call: TRBJ1-2
cdr3_aa: CASAKWGQEGYTF
cdr3_nt: TGTGCCAGCGCGAAGTGGGGGCAGGAAGGCTACACCTTC

d_call: -
v_call: TRBV18
clone_size: few
j_call: TRBJ1-1
cdr3_aa: CASSEVNTEAFF
cdr3_nt: TGTGCCAGCTCAGAGGTGAACACTGAAGCTTTCTTT

d_call: -
v_call: TRBV27
clone_size: -
j_call: TRBJ2-1
cdr3_aa: CASSLLAEPYNEQFF
cdr3_nt: TGTGCCAGCAGTTTACTGGCGGAACCATACAATGAGCAGTTCTTC

d_call: -
v_call: TRBV7-9
clone_size: once
j_call: TRBJ2-7
cdr3_aa: CASSGKGPYEQYF
cdr3_nt: TGTGCCAGCAGCGGGAAGGGGCCCTACGAGCAGTACTTC

d_call: TRBD2
v_call: TRBV28
clone_size: -
j_call: TRBJ2-7
cdr3_aa: CASSPNFSGSGYEQYF
cdr3_nt: TGTGCCAGCAGTCCAAATTTTAGCGGGAGCGGCTACGAGCAGTACTTC

d_call: -
v_call: TRBV12-3/TRBV12-4
clone_size: -
j_call: TRBJ1-6
cdr3_aa: CASSFAGSPLHF
cdr3_nt: TGTGCCAGCAGTTTTGCGGGGTCACCCCTCCACTTT

d_call: -
v_call: TRBV12-3/TRBV12-4
clone_size: few
j_call: TRBJ2-5
cdr3_aa: CASSPQGGEETQYF
cdr3_nt: TGTGCCAGCAGTCCACAGGGAGGCGAAGAGACCCAGTACTTC

d_call: -
v_call: TRBV12-3/TRBV12-4
clone_size: -
j_call: TRBJ2-3
cdr3_aa: CASSRSRSRAMNTDAQYF
cdr3_nt: TGTGCCAGCAGTCGATCCAGATCCCGGGCCATGAACACAGATGCGCAGTATTTT

d_call: TRBD1
v_call: TRBV24-1
clone_size: -
j_call: TRBJ2-3
cdr3_aa: CATSDPDRGTDTQYF
cdr3_nt: TGTGCCACCAGTGATCCGGACAGGGGAACAGATACGCAGTATTTT

d_call: TRBD1
v_call: TRBV14
clone_size: many
j_call: TRBJ1-6
cdr3_aa: CASSRDRGNSPLHF
cdr3_nt: TGTGCCAGCAGCCGGGACAGGGGCAATTCACCCCTCCACTTT

d_call: -
v_call: TRBV28
clone_size: few
j_call: TRBJ2-1
cdr3_aa: CASSLFSGSGPPGEFF
cdr3_nt: TGTGCCAGTAGTTTATTTAGTGGATCCGGACCTCCTGGCGAGTTCTTC

d_call: -
v_call: TRBV18
clone_size: -
j_call: TRBJ1-2
cdr3_aa: CASSPGNDYGYTF
cdr3_nt: TGTGCCAGCTCCCCCGGGAACGATTATGGCTACACCTTC